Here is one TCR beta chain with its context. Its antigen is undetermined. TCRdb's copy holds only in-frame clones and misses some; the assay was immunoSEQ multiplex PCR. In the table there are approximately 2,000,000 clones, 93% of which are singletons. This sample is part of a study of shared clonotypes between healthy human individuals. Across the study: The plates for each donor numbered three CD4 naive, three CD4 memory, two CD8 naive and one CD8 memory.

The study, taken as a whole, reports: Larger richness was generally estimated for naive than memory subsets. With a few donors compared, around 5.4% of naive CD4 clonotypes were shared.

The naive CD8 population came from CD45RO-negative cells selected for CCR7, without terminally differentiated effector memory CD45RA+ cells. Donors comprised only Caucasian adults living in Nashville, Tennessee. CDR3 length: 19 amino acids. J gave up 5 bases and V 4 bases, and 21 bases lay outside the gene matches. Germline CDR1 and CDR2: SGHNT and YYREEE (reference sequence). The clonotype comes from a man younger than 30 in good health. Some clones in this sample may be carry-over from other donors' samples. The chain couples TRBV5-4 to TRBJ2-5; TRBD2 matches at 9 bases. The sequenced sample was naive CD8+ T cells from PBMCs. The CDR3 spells CASSERPSGIRSFVETQYF. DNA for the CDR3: TGTGCCAGCAGCGAACGTCCTAGCGGGATCCGATCTTTTGTGGAGACCCAGTACTTC.